This paragraph reports one T cell receptor beta chain. These data come from a study of blood T cell repertoires in COVID-19. Trimming shortened V by 10 bases and J by 3 bases, and 10 bases separated the two germline ends. This CDR3 is 12 amino acids long. Per the germline V gene, CDR1 is MNHEY and CDR2 is SMNVEV (reference sequence). The method was immunoSEQ multiplex PCR; TCRdb's version includes in-frame clones alone and lacks a portion of them. The table lists 150,000 to 200,000 clones, about 87% of them singletons. The receptor's source is a man aged 55 to 69 with acute or convalescent COVID-19. The sample consisted of peripheral blood. This rearrangement joins TRBV27 to TRBJ1-3; D gene unclear. Here the CDR3 DNA reads TGTGCCACCATTGGCTTTGGAAACACCATATATTTT. Translation: CATIGFGNTIYF.